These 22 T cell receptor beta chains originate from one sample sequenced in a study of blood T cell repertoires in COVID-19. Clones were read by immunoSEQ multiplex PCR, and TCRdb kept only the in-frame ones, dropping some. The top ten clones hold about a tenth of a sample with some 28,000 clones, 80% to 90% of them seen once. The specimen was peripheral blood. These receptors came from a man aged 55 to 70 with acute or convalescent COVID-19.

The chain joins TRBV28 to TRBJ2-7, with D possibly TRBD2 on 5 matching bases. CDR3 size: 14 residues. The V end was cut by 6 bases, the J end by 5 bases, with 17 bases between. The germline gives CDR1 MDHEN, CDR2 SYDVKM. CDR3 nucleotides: TGTGCCAGCAGCAAGGGAGTAGGAGGCCACGAGCAGTACTTC. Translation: CASSKGVGGHEQYF.

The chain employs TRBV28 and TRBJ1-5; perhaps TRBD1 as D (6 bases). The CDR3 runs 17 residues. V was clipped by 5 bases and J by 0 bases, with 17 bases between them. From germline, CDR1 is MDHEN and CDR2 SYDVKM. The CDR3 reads CASSDGGGPYSNQPQHF. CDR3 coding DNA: TGTGCCAGCAGTGATGGGGGGGGCCCTTATAGCAATCAGCCCCAGCATTTT.

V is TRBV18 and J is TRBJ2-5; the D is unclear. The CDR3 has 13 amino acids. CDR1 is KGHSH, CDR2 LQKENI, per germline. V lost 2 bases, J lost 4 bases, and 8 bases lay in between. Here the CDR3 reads CASSPNRRETQYF. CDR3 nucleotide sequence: TGTGCCAGCTCACCAAACAGACGAGAGACCCAGTACTTC.

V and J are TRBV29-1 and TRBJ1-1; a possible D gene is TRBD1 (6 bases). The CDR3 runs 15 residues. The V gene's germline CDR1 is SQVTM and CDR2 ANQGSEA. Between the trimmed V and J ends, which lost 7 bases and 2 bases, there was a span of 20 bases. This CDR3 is CSAWGGQVENTEAFF. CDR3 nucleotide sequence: TGCAGCGCGTGGGGGGGCCAGGTGGAAAACACTGAAGCTTTCTTT.

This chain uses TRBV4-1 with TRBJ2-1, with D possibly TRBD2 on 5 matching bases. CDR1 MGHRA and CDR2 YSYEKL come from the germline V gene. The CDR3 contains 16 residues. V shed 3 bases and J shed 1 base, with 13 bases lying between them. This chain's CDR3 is CASSQVVARSYNEQFF. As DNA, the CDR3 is TGCGCCAGCAGCCAGGTGGTAGCGAGATCCTACAATGAGCAGTTCTTC.

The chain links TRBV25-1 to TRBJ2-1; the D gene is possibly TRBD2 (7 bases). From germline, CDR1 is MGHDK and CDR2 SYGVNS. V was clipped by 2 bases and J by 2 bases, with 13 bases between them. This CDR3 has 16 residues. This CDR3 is CASSEGGGLTYNEQFF. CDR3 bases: TGTGCCAGCAGTGAAGGGGGGGGCCTAACCTACAATGAGCAGTTCTTC.

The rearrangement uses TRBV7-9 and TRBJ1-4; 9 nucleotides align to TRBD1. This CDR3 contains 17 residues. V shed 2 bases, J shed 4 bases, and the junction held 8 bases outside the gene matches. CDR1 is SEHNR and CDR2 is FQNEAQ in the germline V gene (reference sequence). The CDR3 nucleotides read TGTGCCAGCAGCTTAATGGGACAGGGATTGAGTAATGAAAAACTGTTTTTT. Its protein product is CASSLMGQGLSNEKLFF.

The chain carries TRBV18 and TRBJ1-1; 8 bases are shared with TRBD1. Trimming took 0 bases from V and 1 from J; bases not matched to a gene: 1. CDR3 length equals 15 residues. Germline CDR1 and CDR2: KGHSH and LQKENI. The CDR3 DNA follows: TGTGCCAGCTCACCACCCGGGACAGGGAACACTGAAGCTTTCTTT. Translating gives CASSPPGTGNTEAFF.

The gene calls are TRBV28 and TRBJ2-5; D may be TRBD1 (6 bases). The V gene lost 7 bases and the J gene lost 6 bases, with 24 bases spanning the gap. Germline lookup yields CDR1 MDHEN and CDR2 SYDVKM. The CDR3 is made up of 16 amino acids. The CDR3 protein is CASILEGDYGSKTQYF. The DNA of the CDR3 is TGTGCCAGCATTCTAGAGGGGGATTATGGGTCGAAGACCCAGTACTTC.

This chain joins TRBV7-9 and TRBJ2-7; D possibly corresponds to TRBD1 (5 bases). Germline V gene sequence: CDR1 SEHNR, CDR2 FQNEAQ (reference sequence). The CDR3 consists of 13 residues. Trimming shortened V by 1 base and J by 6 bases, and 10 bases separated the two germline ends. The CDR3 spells CASSLGQGTEQYF. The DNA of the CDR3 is TGTGCCAGCAGCTTAGGTCAGGGTACCGAGCAGTACTTC.

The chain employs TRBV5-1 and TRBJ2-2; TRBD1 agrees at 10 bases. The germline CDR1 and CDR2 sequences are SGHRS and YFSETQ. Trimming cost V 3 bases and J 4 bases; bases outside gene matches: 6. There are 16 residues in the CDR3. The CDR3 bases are TGCGCCAGCAGCTCGCCGGGACAGGGGTTCACCGGGGAGCTGTTTTTT. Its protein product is CASSSPGQGFTGELFF.

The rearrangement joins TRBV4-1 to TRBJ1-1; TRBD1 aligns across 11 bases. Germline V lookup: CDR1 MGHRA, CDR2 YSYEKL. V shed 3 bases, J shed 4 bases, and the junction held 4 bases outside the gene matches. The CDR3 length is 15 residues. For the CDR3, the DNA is TGCGCCAGCAGCCACACCGGACAGGGGGCCACTGAAGCTTTCTTT. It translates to CASSHTGQGATEAFF.

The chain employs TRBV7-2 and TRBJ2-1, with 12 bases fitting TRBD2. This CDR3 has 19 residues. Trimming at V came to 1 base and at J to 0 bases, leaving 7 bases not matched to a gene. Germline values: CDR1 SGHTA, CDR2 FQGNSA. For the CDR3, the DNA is TGTGCCAGCAGCTTAGGGAGTACTAGCGGGGGGCCCTCCTACAATGAGCAGTTCTTC. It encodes CASSLGSTSGGPSYNEQFF.

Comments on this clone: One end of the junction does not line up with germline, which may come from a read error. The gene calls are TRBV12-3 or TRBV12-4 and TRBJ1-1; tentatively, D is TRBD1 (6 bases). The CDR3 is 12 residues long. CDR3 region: CASSLGQPEAFF. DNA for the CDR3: TGTGCCAGCAGCTTAGGACAGCCCGAAGCTTTCTTT.

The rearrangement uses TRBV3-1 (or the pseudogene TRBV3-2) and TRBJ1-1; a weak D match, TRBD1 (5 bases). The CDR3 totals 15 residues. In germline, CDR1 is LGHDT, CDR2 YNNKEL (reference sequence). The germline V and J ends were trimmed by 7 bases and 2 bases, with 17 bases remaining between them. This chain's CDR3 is CASILRGGENTEAFF. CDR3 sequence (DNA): TGTGCCAGCATTTTGAGGGGAGGGGAAAACACTGAAGCTTTCTTT.

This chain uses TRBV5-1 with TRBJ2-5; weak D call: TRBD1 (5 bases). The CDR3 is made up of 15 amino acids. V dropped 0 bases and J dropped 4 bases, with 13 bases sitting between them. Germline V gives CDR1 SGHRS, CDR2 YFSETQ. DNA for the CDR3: TGCGCCAGCAGCTTGGCCAGGGTTTCGGGAGAGACCCAGTACTTC. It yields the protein CASSLARVSGETQYF.

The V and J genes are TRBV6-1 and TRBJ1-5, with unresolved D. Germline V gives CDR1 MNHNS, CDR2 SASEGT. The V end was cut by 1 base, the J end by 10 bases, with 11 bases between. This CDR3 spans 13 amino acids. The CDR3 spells CASSEGAAAPQHF. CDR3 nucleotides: TGTGCCAGCAGTGAAGGGGCCGCCGCCCCCCAGCATTTT.

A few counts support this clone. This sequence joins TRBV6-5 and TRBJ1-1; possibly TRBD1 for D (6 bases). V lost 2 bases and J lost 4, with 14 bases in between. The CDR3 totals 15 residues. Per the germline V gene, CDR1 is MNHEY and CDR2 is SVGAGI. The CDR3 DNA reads TGTGCCAGCAGTTACACCCTACAGGGATTCACTGAAGCTTTCTTT. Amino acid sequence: CASSYTLQGFTEAFF.

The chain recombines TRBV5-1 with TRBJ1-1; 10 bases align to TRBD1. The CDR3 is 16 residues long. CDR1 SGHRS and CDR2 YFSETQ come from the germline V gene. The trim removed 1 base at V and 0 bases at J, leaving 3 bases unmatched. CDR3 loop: CASSLRGQGLNTEAFF. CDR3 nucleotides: TGCGCCAGCAGCTTGCGGGGACAGGGGTTGAACACTGAAGCTTTCTTT.

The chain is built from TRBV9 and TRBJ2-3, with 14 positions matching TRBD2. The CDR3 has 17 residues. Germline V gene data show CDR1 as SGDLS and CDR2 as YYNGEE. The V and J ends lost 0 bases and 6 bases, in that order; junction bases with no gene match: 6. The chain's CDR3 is CASSVGGLAGAGDTQYF. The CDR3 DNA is TGTGCCAGCAGCGTAGGGGGACTAGCGGGAGCGGGGGATACGCAGTATTTT.

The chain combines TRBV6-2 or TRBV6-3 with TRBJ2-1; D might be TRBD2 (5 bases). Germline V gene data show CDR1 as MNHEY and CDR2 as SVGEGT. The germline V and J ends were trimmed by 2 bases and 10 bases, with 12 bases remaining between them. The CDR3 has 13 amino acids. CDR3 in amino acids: CASSYGRGWEQFF. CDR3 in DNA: TGTGCCAGCAGTTACGGGCGAGGGTGGGAGCAGTTCTTC.

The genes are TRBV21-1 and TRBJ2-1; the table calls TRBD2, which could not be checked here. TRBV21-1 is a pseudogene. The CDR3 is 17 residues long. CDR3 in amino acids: CASSSWTSGRFFNEQFF. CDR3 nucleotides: TGTGCCAGCAGCAGCTGGACTAGCGGGAGATTTTTTAATGAGCAGTTCTTC.